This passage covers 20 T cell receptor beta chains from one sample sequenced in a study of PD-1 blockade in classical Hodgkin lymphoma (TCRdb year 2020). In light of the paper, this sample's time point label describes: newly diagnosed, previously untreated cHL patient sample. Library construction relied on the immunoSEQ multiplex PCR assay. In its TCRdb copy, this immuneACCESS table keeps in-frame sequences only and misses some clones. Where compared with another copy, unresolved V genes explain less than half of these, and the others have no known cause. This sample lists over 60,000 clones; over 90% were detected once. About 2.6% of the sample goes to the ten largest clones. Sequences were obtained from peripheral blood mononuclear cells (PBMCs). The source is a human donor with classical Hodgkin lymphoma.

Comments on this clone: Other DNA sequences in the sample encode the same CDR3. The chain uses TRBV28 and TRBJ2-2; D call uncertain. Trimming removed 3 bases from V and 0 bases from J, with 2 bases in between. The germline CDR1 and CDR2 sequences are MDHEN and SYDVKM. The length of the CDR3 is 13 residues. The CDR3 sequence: CASSFPNTGELFF. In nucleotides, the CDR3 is TGTGCCAGCAGTTTCCCGAACACCGGGGAGCTGTTTTTT.

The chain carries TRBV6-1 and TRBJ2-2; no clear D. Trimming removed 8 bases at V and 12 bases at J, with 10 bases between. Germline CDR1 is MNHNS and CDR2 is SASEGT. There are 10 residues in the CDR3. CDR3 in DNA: TGTGCCAGCCGTGGGATTCAGCTGTTTTTT. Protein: CASRGIQLFF.

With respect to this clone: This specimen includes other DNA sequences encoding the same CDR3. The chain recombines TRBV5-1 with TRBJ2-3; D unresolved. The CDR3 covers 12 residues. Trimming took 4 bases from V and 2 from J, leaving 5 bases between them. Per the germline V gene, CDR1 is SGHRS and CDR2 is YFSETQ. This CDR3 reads CASSLNTDTQYF. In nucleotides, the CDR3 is TGCGCCAGCAGCCTAAACACAGATACGCAGTATTTT.

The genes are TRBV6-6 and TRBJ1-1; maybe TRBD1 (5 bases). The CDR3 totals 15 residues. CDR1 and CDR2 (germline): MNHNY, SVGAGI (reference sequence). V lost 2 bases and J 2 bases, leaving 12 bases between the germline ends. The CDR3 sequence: CASSYGQTVNTEAFF. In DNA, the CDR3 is TGTGCCAGCAGTTACGGGCAGACAGTTAACACTGAAGCTTTCTTT.

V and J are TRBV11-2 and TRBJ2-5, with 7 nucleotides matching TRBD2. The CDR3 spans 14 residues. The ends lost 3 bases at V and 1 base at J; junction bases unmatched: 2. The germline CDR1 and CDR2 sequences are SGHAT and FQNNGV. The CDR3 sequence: CASSLRTSQETQYF. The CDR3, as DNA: TGTGCCAGCAGCTTGAGGACTAGCCAAGAGACCCAGTACTTC.

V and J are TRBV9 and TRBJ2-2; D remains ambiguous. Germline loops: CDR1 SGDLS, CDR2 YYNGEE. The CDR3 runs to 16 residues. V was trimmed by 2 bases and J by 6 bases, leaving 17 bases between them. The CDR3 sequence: CASSVGWGAAPGELFF. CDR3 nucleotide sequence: TGTGCCAGCAGCGTTGGCTGGGGTGCTGCTCCCGGGGAGCTGTTTTTT.

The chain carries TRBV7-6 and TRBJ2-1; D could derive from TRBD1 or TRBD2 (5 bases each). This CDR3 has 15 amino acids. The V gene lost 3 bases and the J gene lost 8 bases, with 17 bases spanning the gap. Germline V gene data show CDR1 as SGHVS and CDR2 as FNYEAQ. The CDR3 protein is CASSFTGAAGDEQFF. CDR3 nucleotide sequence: TGTGCCAGCAGCTTTACCGGGGCCGCGGGCGATGAGCAGTTCTTC.

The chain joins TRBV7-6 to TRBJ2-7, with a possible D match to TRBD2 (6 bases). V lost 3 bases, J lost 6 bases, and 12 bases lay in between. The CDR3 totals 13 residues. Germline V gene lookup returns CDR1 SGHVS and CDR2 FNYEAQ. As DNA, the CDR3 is TGTGCCAGCAGCTTCGGACTACAAGGCGAGCAGTACTTC. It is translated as CASSFGLQGEQYF.

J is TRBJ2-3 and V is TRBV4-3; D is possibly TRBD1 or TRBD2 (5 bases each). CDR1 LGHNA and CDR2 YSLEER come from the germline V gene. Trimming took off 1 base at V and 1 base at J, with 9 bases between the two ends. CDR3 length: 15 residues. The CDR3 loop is CASSQVTGRTDTQYF. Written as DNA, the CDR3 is TGCGCCAGCAGCCAAGTGACGGGACGCACAGATACGCAGTATTTT.

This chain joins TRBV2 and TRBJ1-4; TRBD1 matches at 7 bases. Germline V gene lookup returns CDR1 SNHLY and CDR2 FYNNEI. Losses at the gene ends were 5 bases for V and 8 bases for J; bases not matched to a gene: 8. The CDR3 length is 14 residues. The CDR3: CASSMTGNGEKLFF. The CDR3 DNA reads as TGTGCCAGCAGTATGACAGGGAATGGGGAAAAACTGTTTTTT.

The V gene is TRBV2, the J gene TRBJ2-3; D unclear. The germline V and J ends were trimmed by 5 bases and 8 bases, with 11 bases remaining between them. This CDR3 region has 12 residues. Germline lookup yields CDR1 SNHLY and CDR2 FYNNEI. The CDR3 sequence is CASSLAPPTQYF. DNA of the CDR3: TGTGCCAGCAGTCTCGCCCCCCCTACGCAGTATTTT.

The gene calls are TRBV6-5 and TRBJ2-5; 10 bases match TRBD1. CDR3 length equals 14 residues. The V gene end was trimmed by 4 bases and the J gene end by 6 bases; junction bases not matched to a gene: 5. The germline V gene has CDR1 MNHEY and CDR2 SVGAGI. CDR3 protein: CASSSGTGVQTQYF. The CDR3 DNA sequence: TGTGCCAGCAGTTCAGGGACAGGGGTACAGACCCAGTACTTC.

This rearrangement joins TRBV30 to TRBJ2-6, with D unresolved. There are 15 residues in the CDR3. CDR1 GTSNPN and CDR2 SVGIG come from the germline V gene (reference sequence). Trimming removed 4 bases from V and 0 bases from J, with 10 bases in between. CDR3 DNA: TGTGCCTGGACTGCAGATTCCTCTGGGGCCAACGTCCTGACTTTC. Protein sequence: CAWTADSSGANVLTF.

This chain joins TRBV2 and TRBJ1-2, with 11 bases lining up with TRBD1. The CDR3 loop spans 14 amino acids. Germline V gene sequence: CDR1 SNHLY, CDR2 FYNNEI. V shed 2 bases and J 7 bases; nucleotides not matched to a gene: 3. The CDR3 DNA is TGTGCCAGCAGTGAAAGGGGACAGGGGGGTGGCTACACCTTC. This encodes CASSERGQGGGYTF. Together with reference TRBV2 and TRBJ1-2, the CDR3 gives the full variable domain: EPEVTQTPSHQVTQMGQEVILRCVPISNHLYFYWYRQILGQKVEFLVSFYNNEISEKSEIFDDQFSVERPDGSNFTLKIRSTKLEDSAMYFCASSERGQGGGYTFGSGTRLTVV.

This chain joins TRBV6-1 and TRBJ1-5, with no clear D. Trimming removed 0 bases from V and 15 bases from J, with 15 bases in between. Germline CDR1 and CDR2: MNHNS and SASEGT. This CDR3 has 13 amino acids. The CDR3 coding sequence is TGTGCCAGCAGTGAAGCCGGAGGGTTAGGTAGGCATTTT. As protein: CASSEAGGLGRHF.

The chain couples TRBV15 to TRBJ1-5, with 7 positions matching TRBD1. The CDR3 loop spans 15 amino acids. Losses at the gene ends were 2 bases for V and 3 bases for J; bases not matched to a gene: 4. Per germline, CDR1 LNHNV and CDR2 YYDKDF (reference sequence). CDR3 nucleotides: TGTGCCACCAGCAGAAACAGGGGTTTCAATCAGCCCCAGCATTTT. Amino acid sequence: CATSRNRGFNQPQHF.

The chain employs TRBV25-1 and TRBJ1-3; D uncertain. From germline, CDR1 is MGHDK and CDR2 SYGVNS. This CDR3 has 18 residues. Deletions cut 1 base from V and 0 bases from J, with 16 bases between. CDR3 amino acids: CASSESYRHTYSGNTIYF. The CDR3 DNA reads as TGTGCCAGCAGTGAATCTTATAGGCACACGTACTCTGGAAACACCATATATTTT.

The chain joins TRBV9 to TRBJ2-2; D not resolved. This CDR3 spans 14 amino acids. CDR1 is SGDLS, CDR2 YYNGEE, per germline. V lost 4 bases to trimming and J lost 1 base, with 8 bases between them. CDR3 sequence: CASSPLLNTGELFF. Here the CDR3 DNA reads TGTGCCAGCAGCCCATTGTTGAACACCGGGGAGCTGTTTTTT.

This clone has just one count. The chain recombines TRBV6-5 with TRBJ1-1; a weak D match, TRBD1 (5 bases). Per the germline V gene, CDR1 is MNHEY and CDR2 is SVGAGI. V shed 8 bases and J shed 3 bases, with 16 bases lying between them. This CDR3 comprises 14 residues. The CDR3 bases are TGTGCCAGCCGGGGGTTATCCCTTCACACTGAAGCTTTCTTT. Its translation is CASRGLSLHTEAFF.

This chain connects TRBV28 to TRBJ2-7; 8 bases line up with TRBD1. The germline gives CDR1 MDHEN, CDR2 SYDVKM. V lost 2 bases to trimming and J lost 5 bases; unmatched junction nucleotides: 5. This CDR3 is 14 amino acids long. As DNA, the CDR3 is TGTGCCAGCAGTTTAGCAGGGGGCCTTGACGAGCAGTACTTC. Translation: CASSLAGGLDEQYF.